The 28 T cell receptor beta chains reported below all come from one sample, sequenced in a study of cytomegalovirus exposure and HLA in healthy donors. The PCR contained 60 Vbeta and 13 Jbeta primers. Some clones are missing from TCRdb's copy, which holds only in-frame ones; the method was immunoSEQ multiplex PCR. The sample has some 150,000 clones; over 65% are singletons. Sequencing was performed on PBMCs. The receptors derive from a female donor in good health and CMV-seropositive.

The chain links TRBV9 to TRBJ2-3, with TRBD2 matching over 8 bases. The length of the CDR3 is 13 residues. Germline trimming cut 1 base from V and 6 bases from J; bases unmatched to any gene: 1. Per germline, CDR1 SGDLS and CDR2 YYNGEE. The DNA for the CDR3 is TGTGCCAGCAGCGTACGGGGGGGGGATACGCAGTATTTT. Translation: CASSVRGGDTQYF. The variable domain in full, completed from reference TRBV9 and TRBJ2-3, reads DSGVTQTPKHLITATGQRVTLRCSPRSGDLSVYWYQQSLDQGLQFLIQYYNGEERAKGNILERFSAQQFPDLHSELNLSSLELGDSALYFCASSVRGGDTQYFGPGTRLTVL.

CDR3 sequence: CASRGLVTDTQYF. CDR3 nucleotides: TGTGCCAGCAGGGGACTAGTCACAGATACGCAGTATTTT. The chain joins TRBV2 to TRBJ2-3; 8 positions agree with TRBD2. The CDR3 contains 13 residues. V was pared by 6 bases and J by 2 bases, with 1 base of the junction left unmatched. Per the germline V gene, CDR1 is SNHLY and CDR2 is FYNNEI.

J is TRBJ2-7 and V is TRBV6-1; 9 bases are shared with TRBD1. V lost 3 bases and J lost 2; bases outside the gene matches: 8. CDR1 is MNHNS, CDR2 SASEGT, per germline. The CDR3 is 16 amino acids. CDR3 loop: CASSDLGQGYTYEQYF. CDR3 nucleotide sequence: TGTGCCAGCAGTGATCTGGGACAGGGCTACACCTACGAGCAGTACTTC.

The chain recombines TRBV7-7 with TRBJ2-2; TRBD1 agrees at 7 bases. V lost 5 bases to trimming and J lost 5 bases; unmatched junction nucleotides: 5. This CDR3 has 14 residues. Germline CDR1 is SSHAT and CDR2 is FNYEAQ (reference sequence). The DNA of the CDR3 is TGTGCCAGCAGCAGGGGACAGTTAACCGGGGAGCTGTTTTTT. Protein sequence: CASSRGQLTGELFF.

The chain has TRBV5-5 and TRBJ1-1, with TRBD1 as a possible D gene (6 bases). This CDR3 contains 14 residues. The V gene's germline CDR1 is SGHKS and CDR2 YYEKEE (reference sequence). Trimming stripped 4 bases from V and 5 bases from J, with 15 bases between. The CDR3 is CASSGTTGKTEAFF. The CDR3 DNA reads TGTGCCAGCAGCGGAACTACAGGGAAAACTGAAGCTTTCTTT.

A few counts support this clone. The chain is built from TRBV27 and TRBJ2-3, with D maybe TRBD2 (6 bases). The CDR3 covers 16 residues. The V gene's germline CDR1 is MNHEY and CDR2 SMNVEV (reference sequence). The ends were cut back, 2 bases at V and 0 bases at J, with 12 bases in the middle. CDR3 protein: CASSLIGGLSTDTQYF. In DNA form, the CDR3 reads TGTGCCAGCAGTTTAATCGGGGGACTTAGCACAGATACGCAGTATTTT.

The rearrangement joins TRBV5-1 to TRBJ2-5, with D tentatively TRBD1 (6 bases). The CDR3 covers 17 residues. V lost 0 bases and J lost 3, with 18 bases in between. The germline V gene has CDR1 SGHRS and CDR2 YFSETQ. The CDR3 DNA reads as TGCGCCAGCAGCTTGGGGCATGGGGGCAGGAAGGAAGAGACCCAGTACTTC. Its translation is CASSLGHGGRKEETQYF. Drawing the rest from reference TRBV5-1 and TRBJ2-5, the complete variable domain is KAGVTQTPRYLIKTRGQQVTLSCSPISGHRSVSWYQQTPGQGLQFLFEYFSETQRNKGNFPGRFSGRQFSNSRSEMNVSTLELGDSALYLCASSLGHGGRKEETQYFGPGTRLLVL.

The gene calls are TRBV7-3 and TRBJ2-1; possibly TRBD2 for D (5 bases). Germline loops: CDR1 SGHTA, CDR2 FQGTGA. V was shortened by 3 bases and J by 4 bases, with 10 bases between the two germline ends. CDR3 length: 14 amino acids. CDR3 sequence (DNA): TGTGCCAGCAGCTTCCAATCGGGGTACAATGAGCAGTTCTTC. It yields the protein CASSFQSGYNEQFF.

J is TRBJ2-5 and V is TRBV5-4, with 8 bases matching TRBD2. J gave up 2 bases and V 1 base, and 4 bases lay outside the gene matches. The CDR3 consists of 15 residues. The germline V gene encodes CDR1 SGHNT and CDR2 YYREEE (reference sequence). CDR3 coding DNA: TGTGCCAGCAGCTTGTCCGGGGGGGGACAAGAGACCCAGTACTTC. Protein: CASSLSGGGQETQYF.

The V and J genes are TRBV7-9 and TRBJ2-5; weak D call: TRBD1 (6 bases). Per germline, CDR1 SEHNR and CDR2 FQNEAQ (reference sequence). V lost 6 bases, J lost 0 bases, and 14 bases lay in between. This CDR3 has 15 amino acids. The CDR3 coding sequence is TGTGCCAGCAGTCTACCAACAGGGAACCAAGAGACCCAGTACTTC. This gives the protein CASSLPTGNQETQYF. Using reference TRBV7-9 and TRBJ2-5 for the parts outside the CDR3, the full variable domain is DTGVSQNPRHKITKRGQNVTFRCDPISEHNRLYWYRQTLGQGPEFLTYFQNEAQLEKSRLLSDRFSAERPKGSFSTLEIQRTEQGDSAMYLCASSLPTGNQETQYFGPGTRLLVL.

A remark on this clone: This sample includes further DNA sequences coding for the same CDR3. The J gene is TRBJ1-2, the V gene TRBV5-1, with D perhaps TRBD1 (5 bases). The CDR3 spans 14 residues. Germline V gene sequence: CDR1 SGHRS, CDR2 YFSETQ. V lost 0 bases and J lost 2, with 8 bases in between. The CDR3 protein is CASSLDPGNYGYTF. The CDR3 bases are TGCGCCAGCAGCTTGGATCCAGGGAACTATGGCTACACCTTC.

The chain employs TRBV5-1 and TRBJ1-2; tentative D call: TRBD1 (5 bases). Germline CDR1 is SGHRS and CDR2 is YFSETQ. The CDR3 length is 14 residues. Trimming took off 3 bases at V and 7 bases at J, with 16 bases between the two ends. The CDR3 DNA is TGCGCCAGCAGCTCCGGTGGAGGGGAGGGTGGCTACACCTTC. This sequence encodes CASSSGGGEGGYTF.

In DNA, the CDR3 is TGTGCCAGCAGCTTAACATCGGGGGGTGACGGGGAGCTGTTTTTT. Amino acid sequence: CASSLTSGGDGELFF. The gene calls are TRBV7-3 and TRBJ2-2, with 7 positions matching TRBD2. CDR1 is SGHTA and CDR2 is FQGTGA in the germline V gene. The CDR3 is 15 residues long. After removal of 0 bases from V and 7 bases from J, the junction contained 5 bases not matched to a gene.

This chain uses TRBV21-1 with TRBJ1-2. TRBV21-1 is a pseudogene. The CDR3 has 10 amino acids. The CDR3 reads CASTGGGYTF. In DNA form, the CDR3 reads TGTGCCAGCACGGGGGGGGGCTACACCTTC.

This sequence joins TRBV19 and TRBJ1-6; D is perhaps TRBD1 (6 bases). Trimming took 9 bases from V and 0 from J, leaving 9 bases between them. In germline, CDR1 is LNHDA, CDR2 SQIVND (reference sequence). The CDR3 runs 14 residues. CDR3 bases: TGTGCCAGCACAGGGAGCTCCTATAATTCACCCCTCCACTTT. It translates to CASTGSSYNSPLHF.

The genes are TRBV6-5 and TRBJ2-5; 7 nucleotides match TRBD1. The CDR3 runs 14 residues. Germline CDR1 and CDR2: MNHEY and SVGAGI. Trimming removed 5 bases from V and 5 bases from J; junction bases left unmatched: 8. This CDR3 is CASSRKTGKETQYF. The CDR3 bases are TGTGCCAGCAGTAGAAAGACAGGGAAGGAGACCCAGTACTTC.

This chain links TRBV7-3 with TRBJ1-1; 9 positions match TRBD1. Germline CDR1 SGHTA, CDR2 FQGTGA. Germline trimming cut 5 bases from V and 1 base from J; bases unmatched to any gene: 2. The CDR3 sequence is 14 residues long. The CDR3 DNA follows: TGTGCCAGCAGCACGGGACAGGGGAACACTGAAGCTTTCTTT. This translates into CASSTGQGNTEAFF.

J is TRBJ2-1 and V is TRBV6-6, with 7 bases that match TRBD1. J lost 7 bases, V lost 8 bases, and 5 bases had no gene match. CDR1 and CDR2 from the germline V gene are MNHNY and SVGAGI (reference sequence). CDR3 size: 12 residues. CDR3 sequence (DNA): TGTGCCAGCCGCCTACAGGGGAATGAGCAGTTCTTC. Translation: CASRLQGNEQFF.

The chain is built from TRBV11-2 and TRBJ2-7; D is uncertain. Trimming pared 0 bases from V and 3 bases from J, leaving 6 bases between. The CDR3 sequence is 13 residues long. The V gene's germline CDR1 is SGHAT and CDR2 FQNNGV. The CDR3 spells CASSLDLSYEQYF. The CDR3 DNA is TGTGCCAGCAGCTTAGATCTGAGCTACGAGCAGTACTTC.

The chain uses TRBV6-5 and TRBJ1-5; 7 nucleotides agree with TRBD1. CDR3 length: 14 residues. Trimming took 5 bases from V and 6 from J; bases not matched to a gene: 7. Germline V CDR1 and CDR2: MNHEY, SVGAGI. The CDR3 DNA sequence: TGTGCCAGCAGTGCTGACAGGGACAGTCAGCCCCAGCATTTT. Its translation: CASSADRDSQPQHF.

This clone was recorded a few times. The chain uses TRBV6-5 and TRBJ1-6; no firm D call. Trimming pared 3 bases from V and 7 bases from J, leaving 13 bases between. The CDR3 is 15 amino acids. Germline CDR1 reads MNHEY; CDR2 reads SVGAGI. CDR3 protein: CASSYSEELNSPLHF. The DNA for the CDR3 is TGTGCCAGCAGTTATTCTGAGGAGTTGAATTCACCCCTCCACTTT.

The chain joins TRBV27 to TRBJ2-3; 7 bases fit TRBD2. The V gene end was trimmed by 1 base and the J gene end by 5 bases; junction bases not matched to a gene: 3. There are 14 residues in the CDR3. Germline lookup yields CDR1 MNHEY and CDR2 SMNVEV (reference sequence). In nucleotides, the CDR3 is TGTGCCAGCAGTTTATTGGGACTACTAGATACGCAGTATTTT. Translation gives CASSLLGLLDTQYF.

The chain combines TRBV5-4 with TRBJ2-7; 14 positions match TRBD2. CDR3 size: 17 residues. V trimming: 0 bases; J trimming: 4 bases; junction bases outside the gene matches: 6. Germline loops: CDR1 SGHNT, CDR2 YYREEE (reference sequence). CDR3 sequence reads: CASSLGPGTSGSYEQYF. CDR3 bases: TGTGCCAGCAGCTTGGGCCCCGGGACTAGCGGGAGTTACGAGCAGTACTTC.

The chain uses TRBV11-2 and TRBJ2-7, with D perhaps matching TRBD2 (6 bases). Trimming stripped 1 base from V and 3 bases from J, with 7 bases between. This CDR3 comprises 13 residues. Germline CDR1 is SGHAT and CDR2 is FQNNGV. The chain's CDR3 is CASSLVGGYEQYF. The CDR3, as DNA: TGTGCCAGCAGCTTAGTGGGGGGCTACGAGCAGTACTTC.

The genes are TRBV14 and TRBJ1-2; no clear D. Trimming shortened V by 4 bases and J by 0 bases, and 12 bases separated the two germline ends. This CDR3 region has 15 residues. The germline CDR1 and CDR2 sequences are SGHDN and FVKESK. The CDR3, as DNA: TGTGCCAGCAGCCGAGGAGAGCAAGCTAACTATGGCTACACCTTC. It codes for CASSRGEQANYGYTF.

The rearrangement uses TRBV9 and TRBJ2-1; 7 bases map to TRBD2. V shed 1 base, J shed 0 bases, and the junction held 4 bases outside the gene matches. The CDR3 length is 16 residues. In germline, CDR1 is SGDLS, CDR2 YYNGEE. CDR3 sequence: CASSVTSESSYNEQFF. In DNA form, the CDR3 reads TGTGCCAGCAGCGTAACTAGCGAGAGCTCCTACAATGAGCAGTTCTTC.

This CDR3 is CASNPDRTGGFHYGYTF. The CDR3 bases are TGTGCCAGCAACCCAGATCGGACAGGGGGTTTTCACTATGGCTACACCTTC. This chain connects TRBV19 to TRBJ1-2; TRBD1 matches 10 bases. The CDR3 contains 17 residues. J was trimmed by 3 bases and V by 9 bases; bases with no gene match: 16. Germline V gene lookup returns CDR1 LNHDA and CDR2 SQIVND (reference sequence).

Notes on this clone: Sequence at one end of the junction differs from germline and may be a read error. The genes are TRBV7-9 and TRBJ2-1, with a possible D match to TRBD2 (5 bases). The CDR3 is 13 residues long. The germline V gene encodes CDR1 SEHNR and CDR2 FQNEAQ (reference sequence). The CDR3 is CSSSVGLYNEQFF. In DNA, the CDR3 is TGTTCCAGCAGCGTCGGACTTTACAATGAGCAGTTCTTC.